The rows below give T cell receptor beta chains drawn from one sample of a study of blood T cell repertoires in COVID-19. The repertoire was sequenced with immunoSEQ multiplex PCR; TCRdb's copy has only in-frame clones and lacks some. Counted here are under 200,000 clones, roughly 90% occurring once; the ten biggest clones make up about 1.7%. Sample: peripheral blood. These receptors were collected from a man between 18 and 29 years old with active or convalescent COVID-19. CDR3s leave out the opening cysteine and the closing phenylalanine or tryptophan.

V gene: TRBV28; CDR3 protein: ASSRFIRGQREAF
V gene: TRBV7-2; CDR3 protein: ASSPRLAGNTGELF
V gene: TRBV19; CDR3 protein: ASTRTGQRNTEAF
V gene: TRBV7-2; CDR3 protein: ASSPSGRGPYNEQF
V gene: TRBV6-1; CDR3 protein: ASSEGQENQPQH
V gene: TRBV9; CDR3 protein: ASSVDASSYEQY
V gene: TRBV2; CDR3 protein: ASGGTGAYEQY
V gene: TRBV7-9; CDR3 protein: ASSLRLAGVGEQF
V gene: TRBV19; CDR3 protein: ASSRLTSGAYNEQF
V gene: TRBV27; CDR3 protein: ASQVAGGPADTQY
V gene: TRBV5-1; CDR3 protein: ASSLAGVDWETQY
V gene: TRBV30; CDR3 protein: AWSTGLAGTDTQY
V gene: TRBV5-1; CDR3 protein: ASSLKTGSVEAF
V gene: TRBV29-1; CDR3 protein: SVQVGAEQF
V gene: TRBV6-2/TRBV6-3; CDR3 protein: ASSYRSSGILEQY
V gene: TRBV2; CDR3 protein: ASGRDEQF
V gene: TRBV6-8; CDR3 protein: ASSQKRDLPYEQY